This T cell receptor beta chain was found in a study of blood T cell repertoires in COVID-19. Looking at the study overall: Samples taken during acute and convalescent COVID-19 were collected in the United States, Italy and Spain. Nucleic acid was either cDNA or gDNA, and it came from T cells, B-cell-depleted T cells, or PBMCs.

Trimming left V 0 bases short and J 0 bases short, with 7 bases between. Germline V lookup: CDR1 SGHDT, CDR2 YYEEEE. This CDR3 region has 15 residues. In the source study's methods: Amplification from reference gene primers served as the basis for estimated nucleated cell counts. Method: immunoSEQ multiplex PCR; TCRdb's copy keeps in-frame clones and lacks some. V and J calls and clone size are as listed in that table; D and trimming were resolved from the DNA. The sample consists of about 47,000 clones, 87% of them appearing once. V gene TRBV5-6 combines with J gene TRBJ1-3, with no clear D. This TCR derives from a man between 60 and 75 years old with active COVID-19. The specimen sequenced was peripheral blood. The CDR3 region is CASSLDWSSGNTIYF. CDR3 DNA sequence: TGTGCCAGCAGCTTGGACTGGAGCTCTGGAAACACCATATATTTT.